Listed below are T cell receptor beta chains from one sample, sequenced in a study of tumor-infiltrating lymphocytes in primary liver carcinoma. TCRdb reprocessed the multiplex PCR reads with MiXCR, giving one entry per CDR3 protein. Of 45,000 or so distinct CDR3 sequences in the sample, around 75% were seen once. The specimen sequenced was tumor-adjacent normal liver tissue. These receptors came from a woman aged 25 to 39 with primary liver carcinoma and hepatitis B virus infection. Each CDR3 is given with its conserved first and last residue. D genes are given only for firm matches. Size is omitted from some rows. Given values are once, few, many or a class for expanded clones.

-	-	TRBV6-6	TRBJ2-3	CASSYSGLSSTDTKYF	TGTGCCAGCAGTTACTCTGGGCTATCTAGCACAGATACGAAGTATTTT
-	-	TRBV5-6	TRBJ2-6	CASSQDSSFSGANVPSF	TGTGCCAGCAGCCAGGACAGTAGCTTCTCTGGGGCCAACGTCCCGAGTTTC
TRBD1	-	TRBV19	TRBJ1-2	CASSIVGTANYGYTF	TGTGCCAGTAGTATAGTGGGGACAGCGAACTATGGCTACACCTTC
-	-	TRBV29-1	TRBJ2-5	CNAKASQETQYF	TGCAACGCCAAGGCAAGCCAAGAGACCCAGTACTTC
-	-	TRBV29-1	TRBJ2-7	CSVVDGGRPYEQYF	TGCAGTGTCGTCGATGGCGGGCGTCCCTACGAGCAGTACTTC
TRBD1	many	TRBV28	TRBJ2-7	CASSLQGAGWEQYF	TGTGCCAGCAGCCTCCAGGGGGCAGGGTGGGAGCAGTACTTC
-	-	TRBV7-9	TRBJ1-5	CASSSPRGVSTDTQHF	TGCGCCAGCAGCTCGCCGCGAGGGGTTAGCACAGATACGCAGCATTTT
TRBD1	-	TRBV2	TRBJ1-2	CASSPGTGDYGYTF	TGTGCCAGCAGTCCCGGGACAGGGGACTATGGCTACACCTTC
TRBD1	-	TRBV12-3/TRBV12-4	TRBJ1-6	CASNTTGINSPPHF	TGTGCCAGCAACACGACAGGGATTAATTCACCCCCCCACTTT
-	-	TRBV18	TRBJ2-6	CASSLRAGGLAHSGANVLTF	TGTGCCAGCTCACTAAGGGCGGGTGGGCTCGCCCACTCTGGGGCCAACGTCCTGACTTTC
TRBD2	-	TRBV11-3	TRBJ2-1	CASSRLVGGGYEQFF	TGTGCCAGCAGCCGATTAGTGGGGGGGGGGTATGAGCAATTCTTC
-	many	TRBV5-6	TRBJ2-1	CASSLRDGEQFF	TGTGCCAGCAGCTTACGGGACGGTGAGCAGTTCTTC
TRBD2	-	TRBV29-1	TRBJ2-1	CSVEWTRYHEQFF	TGCAGCGTTGAGTGGACTAGGTACCATGAGCAGTTCTTC
TRBD2	-	TRBV11-1	TRBJ2-1	CASSSGTSGRTYDEQFF	TGTGCCAGCAGTTCCGGGACTAGCGGAAGGACCTACGATGAGCAGTTCTTC
TRBD2	-	TRBV7-9	TRBJ2-3	CASTPREGKLIDTQYF	TGTGCCAGCACACCCAGGGAGGGGAAACTCATAGATACGCAGTATTTT
-	-	TRBV4-1	TRBJ2-6	CARSQDQIGRSGANVLTF	TGCGCCAGAAGCCAAGATCAAATAGGGCGCTCTGGTGCCAACGTCCTGACTTTC
TRBD1	many	TRBV7-9	TRBJ2-5	CASRDTGGLWTQYF	TGTGCCAGCAGAGATACAGGGGGGCTTTGGACCCAGTACTTC
-	medium-sized	TRBV4-1	TRBJ2-5	CASSQEERGGETQYF	TGCGCCAGCAGCCAAGAAGAGAGGGGGGGCGAGACCCAGTACTTC
TRBD2	-	TRBV29-1	TRBJ2-1	CSFDGTSGSHEQFF	TGCAGTTTTGACGGGACTAGCGGGAGCCATGAGCAGTTCTTC
-	many	TRBV4-1	TRBJ2-5	CASSQGRQSKETQYF	TGCGCCAGCAGCCAAGGGCGGCAGTCCAAGGAGACCCAGTACTTC
-	-	TRBV11-1	TRBJ2-7	CASNLATAFYGQYF	TGTGCCAGCAACTTAGCGACGGCCTTCTACGGGCAGTACTTC
-	-	TRBV11-2	TRBJ2-7	CASGITGVGSWTYKQYF	TGTGCCAGCGGTATCACAGGAGTGGGCTCTTGGACCTACAAGCAGTACTTC
-	few	TRBV19	TRBJ2-1	CASTKYGSIDEQFF	TGTGCCAGTACCAAATATGGTAGCATCGATGAGCAGTTCTTC
TRBD2	-	TRBV13	TRBJ2-1	CASSTGTSGAYSEQFF	TGCGCCAGCAGCACCGGGACTAGCGGGGCATACAGTGAGCAGTTCTTC
-	-	TRBV6-6	TRBJ2-1	CASVTPSDNEQFF	TGTGCCAGCGTGACACCCTCGGACAATGAGCAGTTCTTT
TRBD2	many	TRBV12-3/TRBV12-4	TRBJ2-1	CASKSSASGWEQFF	TGTGCCAGCAAAAGTTCGGCTAGCGGTTGGGAGCAGTTCTTC
-	-	TRBV12-3/TRBV12-4	TRBJ2-2	CANSLGVVAGELFF	TGCGCCAACAGTTTGGGGGTAGTCGCCGGGGAGCTGTTTTTT
-	-	TRBV10-3	TRBJ1-3	CAIKSRGNGNTIYF	TGTGCCATCAAGTCACGAGGGAACGGAAACACCATATATTTT
-	many	TRBV13	TRBJ1-2	CASSLSGDGYTF	TGTGCCAGCAGCTTATCCGGGGATGGCTACACCTTC
-	-	TRBV14	TRBJ1-5	CASSQGGPDQPQHF	TGTGCTAGCAGCCAAGGGGGGCCTGATCAGCCCCAGCATTTT
TRBD2	-	TRBV5-1	TRBJ2-2	CASSPGLAGGLNTGDLSF	TGCGCCAGCAGCCCGGGACTAGCGGGAGGTTTGAACACCGGGGACCTGTCTTTT
TRBD2	-	TRBV4-2	TRBJ2-3	CASSQVQTGLDTHYF	TGCGCCAGCAGCCAAGTCCAAACGGGACTAGATACGCATTATTTT
-	-	TRBV7-9	TRBJ1-2	CANSSPSGWAIYTF	TGTGCCAACAGCTCACCTAGTGGATGGGCTATTTACACCTTC
-	once	TRBV29-1	TRBJ2-5	CSVEVSQLGVQETQYF	TGCAGCGTCGAAGTCTCCCAGTTAGGGGTCCAAGAGACCCAGTACTTC
TRBD2	-	TRBV11-2	TRBJ2-1	CASSLGRTCNEEFF	TGTGCCAGCAGCCTCGGGAGGACGTGTAATGAGGAGTTCTTC
-	-	TRBV12-3/TRBV12-4	TRBJ1-2	CASNLGLSHDYGYTF	TGTGCCAGCAATTTAGGTCTCTCCCACGACTATGGCTACACTTTC
-	-	TRBV13	TRBJ1-1	CAGSLEGNTEAFF	TGTGCCGGCAGCTTAGAGGGGAACACTGAAGCCTTCTTT
-	-	TRBV29-1	TRBJ1-3	CSVAQGLGDSGNTIYF	TGCAGCGTTGCCCAAGGACTGGGGGACTCTGGAAACACCATATATTTC
TRBD1	-	TRBV6-2/TRBV6-3	TRBJ2-2	CDTSVTGKNTGELFF	TGTGACACCTCGGTGACAGGGAAAAACACCGGGGAGCTGTTTTTT
-	many	TRBV4-2	TRBJ1-2	CASSQDRGVAYGYTF	TGTGCCAGCAGCCAAGATCGTGGGGTAGCCTATGGCTACACCTTC